The 26 T cell receptor beta chains listed next were all sequenced from one sample in a study of relationships among human T cell subsets. Th1 cells were collected as flow-through following bead selections for CD25, CD56 and CD294. The T cell receptor alpha and beta CDR3 regions were amplified from mRNA by semiquantitative ARM-PCR. ARM-PCR used tagged nested gene-specific primers, then communal superprimers for exponential amplification. TCRdb fed the multiplex PCR reads into MiXCR, producing one record per CDR3 protein. The table shows 10,000 to 15,000 distinct CDR3 sequences, with approximately 64% occurring only once. Sequencing was performed on CD4+ Th1 cells sorted from blood. Every receptor here comes from a middle-aged man in good health.

V and J are TRBV12-3 or TRBV12-4 and TRBJ2-5; D perhaps matches TRBD2 (5 bases). V gave up 7 bases and J gave up 1 base, with 10 bases separating them. This CDR3 contains 13 residues. In DNA, the CDR3 is TGTGCCAGCACCCCGGGATCCCAAGAGACCCAGTACTTC. The encoded protein is CASTPGSQETQYF.

This clonotype showed up just a few times. This chain connects TRBV28 to TRBJ2-3, with 7 bases that match TRBD2. Germline-derived CDR1 and CDR2 are MDHEN and SYDVKM. This CDR3 spans 14 amino acids. The trim removed 11 bases at V and 0 bases at J, leaving 8 bases unmatched. CDR3 DNA: TGTGCCGTTCCCAAGCGGGATAGCACAGATACGCAGTATTTT. Protein sequence: CAVPKRDSTDTQYF.

CDR3 nucleotides: TGTGCCTGGAGTCATCCCGGAGGCACTGAAGCTTTCTTT. It translates to CAWSHPGGTEAFF. The chain recombines TRBV30 with TRBJ1-1; D unresolved. Between the trimmed V and J ends, which lost 2 bases and 4 bases, there was a span of 11 bases. Germline CDR1 reads GTSNPN; CDR2 reads SVGIG (reference sequence). This CDR3 spans 13 amino acids.

The chain recombines TRBV2 with TRBJ1-5; D possibly corresponds to TRBD1 (6 bases). This CDR3 contains 13 residues. The V gene lost 8 bases and the J gene lost 6 bases, with 14 bases spanning the gap. Per the germline V gene, CDR1 is SNHLY and CDR2 is FYNNEI. The CDR3 reads CASQQGWTQPQHF. The DNA of the CDR3 is TGTGCCAGCCAGCAGGGGTGGACTCAGCCCCAGCATTTT. Together with reference TRBV2 and TRBJ1-5, the CDR3 gives the full variable domain: EPEVTQTPSHQVTQMGQEVILRCVPISNHLYFYWYRQILGQKVEFLVSFYNNEISEKSEIFDDQFSVERPDGSNFTLKIRSTKLEDSAMYFCASQQGWTQPQHFGDGTRLSIL.

This chain joins TRBV29-1 and TRBJ2-7; 7 bases are a match to TRBD2. Germline CDR1 is SQVTM and CDR2 is ANQGSEA. With 7 bases clipped from V and 0 bases from J, the junction kept 9 bases outside the gene matches. The CDR3 spans 14 residues. The CDR3 region is CSGRREGPSYEQYF. DNA of the CDR3: TGCAGCGGTCGGAGGGAGGGCCCCTCCTACGAGCAGTACTTC.

The chain couples TRBV12-3 or TRBV12-4 to TRBJ2-1; D is undetermined. The CDR3 totals 15 residues. Trimming cost V 5 bases and J 6 bases, with 17 bases left between them. CDR3 nucleotides: TGTGCCAGCAGTCTAGGGATTTCAAGGGCCAATGAGCAGTTCTTC. This codes for CASSLGISRANEQFF.

This clonotype was seen more than once but under ten times. The chain is built from TRBV11-2 and TRBJ2-3; TRBD2 aligns across 8 bases. The germline gives CDR1 SGHAT, CDR2 FQNNGV. Trimming at V came to 0 bases and at J to 5 bases, leaving 19 bases not matched to a gene. The CDR3 sequence is 20 residues long. The CDR3 sequence is CASSLDRWDSREDRGDTQYF. The CDR3 coding sequence is TGTGCCAGCAGCTTAGATCGATGGGATTCGCGGGAGGACCGGGGAGATACGCAGTATTTT.

J is TRBJ2-3 and V is TRBV28, with TRBD2 matching 10 bases. The CDR3 runs 15 residues. V shed 5 bases and J 4 bases; nucleotides not matched to a gene: 6. Germline-derived CDR1 and CDR2 are MDHEN and SYDVKM. This chain's CDR3 is CASSKPGLASDTQYF. CDR3 DNA sequence: TGTGCCAGCAGTAAACCGGGACTAGCGTCAGATACGCAGTATTTT.

This clonotype was counted a few times. V is TRBV20-1 and J is TRBJ1-3; D is undetermined. The CDR3 sequence is 14 residues long. The ends were cut back, 5 bases at V and 1 base at J, with 12 bases in the middle. Germline values: CDR1 DFQATT, CDR2 SNEGSKA (reference sequence). The DNA of the CDR3 is TGCAGTGCTCTGAAAAGTCTATCTGGAAACACCATATATTTT. Translated, it gives CSALKSLSGNTIYF.

This clonotype is a singleton in its sample. The chain joins TRBV7-9 to TRBJ2-7; D is unclear. V gave up 6 bases and J gave up 1 base, with 16 bases separating them. Per germline, CDR1 SEHNR and CDR2 FQNEAQ (reference sequence). CDR3 length: 15 residues. CDR3 sequence: CASSSDLTASYEQYF. The CDR3 DNA sequence: TGTGCCAGCAGTTCTGACCTAACCGCTTCCTACGAGCAGTACTTC.

In its sample, this clonotype was seen a few times. CDR3 in DNA: TGTGCCAGCAGTACAGGGGGCGTAGGTTCACCCCTCCACTTT. Translation: CASSTGGVGSPLHF. The genes are TRBV28 and TRBJ1-6, with TRBD1 identical over 9 bases. The CDR3 consists of 14 residues. The J segment lost 9 bases and the V segment lost 5 bases, leaving 5 bases of the junction unmatched. Germline assignment: CDR1 MDHEN and CDR2 SYDVKM.

This clonotype showed up just once. J is TRBJ2-3 and V is TRBV11-3, with unresolved D. V lost 5 bases and J 8 bases, leaving 17 bases between the germline ends. The CDR3 sequence is 14 residues long. Germline V gene lookup returns CDR1 SGHNT and CDR2 YENEEA. DNA for the CDR3: TGTGCCAGCAGCCAGGATGGGCTCGGTCGTACGCAGTATTTT. Translation gives CASSQDGLGRTQYF. Combining the CDR3 with reference TRBV11-3 and TRBJ2-3 gives the whole variable domain EAGVVQSPRYKIIEKKQPVAFWCNPISGHNTLYWYLQNLGQGPELLIRYENEEAVDDSQLPKDRFSAERLKGVDSTLKIQPAELGDSAVYLCASSQDGLGRTQYFGPGTRLTVL.

The V and J genes are TRBV12-3 or TRBV12-4 and TRBJ2-5, with TRBD1 matching over 8 bases. The CDR3 is 14 residues long. The J segment lost 5 bases and the V segment lost 6 bases, leaving 8 bases of the junction unmatched. Here the CDR3 reads CASSLTGVTETQYF. The CDR3 nucleotides are TGTGCCAGCAGCCTGACAGGGGTGACGGAGACCCAGTACTTC.

The chain has TRBV28 and TRBJ2-1; 8 positions agree with TRBD2. The V gene's germline CDR1 is MDHEN and CDR2 SYDVKM. V lost 4 bases, J lost 7 bases, and 9 bases stayed unmatched. The CDR3 is 15 amino acids. The CDR3: CASSSPAGTSNEQFF. The DNA for the CDR3 is TGTGCCAGCAGTTCCCCCGCCGGGACTAGTAATGAGCAGTTCTTC.

The rearrangement links TRBV28 to TRBJ1-2; tentative D call: TRBD1 (5 bases). This CDR3 has 15 residues. V was trimmed by 0 bases and J by 8 bases, leaving 16 bases between them. Germline loops: CDR1 MDHEN, CDR2 SYDVKM. This chain's CDR3 is CASSLWRDRGEGYTF. The CDR3 DNA reads as TGTGCCAGCAGTTTATGGAGAGACAGAGGGGAGGGCTACACCTTC.

CDR3 in amino acids: CASSFAGHKNTEAFF. The CDR3 DNA is TGTGCCAGCAGTTTTGCGGGCCACAAAAACACTGAAGCTTTCTTT. The chain links TRBV28 to TRBJ1-1, with D unclear. Trimming left V 3 bases short and J 2 bases short, with 13 bases between. Germline lookup yields CDR1 MDHEN and CDR2 SYDVKM. The CDR3 sequence is 15 residues long.

The chain has TRBV19 and TRBJ2-3; no reliable D call. Deletions cut 1 base from V and 4 bases from J, with 6 bases between. The CDR3 totals 13 residues. Germline CDR1 is LNHDA and CDR2 is SQIVND (reference sequence). As DNA, the CDR3 is TGTGCCAGTAGTATAGGGGTCGCAGATACGCAGTATTTT. Amino acid sequence: CASSIGVADTQYF.

This sequence joins TRBV2 and TRBJ2-3; the match to TRBD2 covers 7 bases. The CDR3 runs 15 residues. Per germline, CDR1 SNHLY and CDR2 FYNNEI. Unmatched junction bases numbered 9, after V lost 7 bases and J lost 2 bases. Here the CDR3 DNA reads TGTGCCAGCAAACTTATGGGGGGGTACACAGATACGCAGTATTTT. Protein: CASKLMGGYTDTQYF.

This clonotype was counted between two and nine times. This sequence joins TRBV12-3 or TRBV12-4 and TRBJ2-7; D is unclear. Deletions cut 1 base from V and 0 bases from J, with 7 bases between. This CDR3 is 14 amino acids long. The CDR3 here is CASSLEYNSYEQYF. The CDR3 DNA follows: TGTGCCAGCAGTTTAGAGTACAACTCCTACGAGCAGTACTTC.

Only a few counts were recorded for this clonotype. The genes are TRBV29-1 and TRBJ2-3; the match to TRBD2 covers 8 bases. Trimming cost V 6 bases and J 2 bases; bases outside gene matches: 7. From germline, CDR1 is SQVTM and CDR2 ANQGSEA. The CDR3 has 14 residues. CDR3 bases: TGCAGCGTGCAAGCGGGGGCCACCACAGATACGCAGTATTTT. Encoded protein: CSVQAGATTDTQYF.

This clonotype was seen only once. The chain carries TRBV11-2 and TRBJ2-7, with a weak D call TRBD2 (5 bases). Deletions cut 5 bases from V and 5 bases from J, with 16 bases between. The CDR3 contains 14 residues. Germline CDR1 SGHAT, CDR2 FQNNGV. The CDR3 bases are TGTGCCAGCAGCCCCGGACTGGATAGCAACGAGCAGTACTTC. Protein: CASSPGLDSNEQYF. Full variable domain (outside the CDR3, taken from reference TRBV11-2 and TRBJ2-7): EAGVAQSPRYKIIEKRQSVAFWCNPISGHATLYWYQQILGQGPKLLIQFQNNGVVDDSQLPKDRFSAERLKGVDSTLKIQPAKLEDSAVYLCASSPGLDSNEQYFGPGTRLTVT.

This clonotype was seen only a few times. This chain links TRBV29-1 with TRBJ2-1, with D unclear. V was trimmed by 0 bases and J by 0 bases, leaving 9 bases between them. The CDR3 spans 15 residues. Germline-derived CDR1 and CDR2 are SQVTM and ANQGSEA. The CDR3 DNA reads TGCAGCGTTGAAGATTTACGCTCCTCCTACAATGAGCAGTTCTTC. Its translation: CSVEDLRSSYNEQFF.

CDR3 coding DNA: TGTGCCAGCAGCCAATCAGGACAGGGCAATCAGCCCCAGCATTTT. Protein sequence: CASSQSGQGNQPQHF. The chain employs TRBV16 and TRBJ1-5; 7 bases line up with TRBD1. The germline CDR1 and CDR2 sequences are KGHSY and FQNENV. CDR3 length equals 15 residues. With V trimmed by 0 bases and J by 2 bases, 1 base remained unmatched.

The chain employs TRBV27 and TRBJ2-1; D is undetermined. Per germline, CDR1 MNHEY and CDR2 SMNVEV (reference sequence). The CDR3 is made up of 12 amino acids. The V end lost 6 bases, the J end lost 4 bases, and 7 bases lay between the germline ends. CDR3 protein: CASRDRYNEQFF. CDR3 DNA sequence: TGTGCCAGCAGGGACCGATACAATGAGCAGTTCTTC.

This chain links TRBV2 with TRBJ1-1; D remains ambiguous. The CDR3 loop spans 14 amino acids. CDR1 is SNHLY, CDR2 FYNNEI, per germline. V gave up 8 bases and J gave up 1 base, with 14 bases separating them. CDR3 region: CASGKDRRNTEAFF. The CDR3 nucleotides are TGTGCCAGCGGGAAGGACCGACGGAACACTGAAGCTTTCTTT.

The genes are TRBV7-8 and TRBJ1-3; D gene ambiguous. The CDR3 loop spans 14 amino acids. CDR1 and CDR2 (germline): SGHVS, FQNEAQ. V lost 1 base, J lost 0 bases, and 4 bases lay in between. The CDR3 DNA is TGTGCCAGCAGCTTAGACGGCTCTGGAAACACCATATATTTT. It encodes CASSLDGSGNTIYF.